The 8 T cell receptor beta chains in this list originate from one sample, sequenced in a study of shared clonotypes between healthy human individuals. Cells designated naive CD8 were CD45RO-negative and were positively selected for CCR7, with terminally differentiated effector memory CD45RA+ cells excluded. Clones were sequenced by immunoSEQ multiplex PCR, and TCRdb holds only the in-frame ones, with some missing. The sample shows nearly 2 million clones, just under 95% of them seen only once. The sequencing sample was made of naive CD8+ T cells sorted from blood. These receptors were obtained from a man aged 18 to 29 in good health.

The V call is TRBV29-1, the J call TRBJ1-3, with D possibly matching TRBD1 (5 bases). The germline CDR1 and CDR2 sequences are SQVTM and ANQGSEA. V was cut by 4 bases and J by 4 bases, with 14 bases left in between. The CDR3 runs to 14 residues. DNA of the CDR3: TGCAGCGTTGGGGGGGTATCCTCCGGAAACACCATATATTTT. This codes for CSVGGVSSGNTIYF.

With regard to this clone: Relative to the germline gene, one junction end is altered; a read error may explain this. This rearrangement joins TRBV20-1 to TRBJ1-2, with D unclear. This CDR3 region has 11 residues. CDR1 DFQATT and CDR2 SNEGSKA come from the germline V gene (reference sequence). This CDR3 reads CSARDRPSQDF. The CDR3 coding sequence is TGCAGTGCTAGAGACCGTCCGTCCCAGGACTTC.

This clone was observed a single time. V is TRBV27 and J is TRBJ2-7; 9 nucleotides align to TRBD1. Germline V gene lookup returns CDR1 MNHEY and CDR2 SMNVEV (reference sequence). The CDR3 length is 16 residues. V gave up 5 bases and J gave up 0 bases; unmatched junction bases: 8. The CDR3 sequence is CASSPGTGRSSYEQYF. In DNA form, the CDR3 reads TGTGCCAGCAGTCCGGGGACAGGGCGGAGCTCCTACGAGCAGTACTTC.

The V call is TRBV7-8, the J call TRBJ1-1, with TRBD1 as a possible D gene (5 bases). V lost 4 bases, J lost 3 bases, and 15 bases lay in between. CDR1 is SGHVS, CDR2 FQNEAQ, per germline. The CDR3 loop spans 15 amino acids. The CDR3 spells CASSSLTEEDTEAFF. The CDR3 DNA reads TGTGCCAGCAGCTCGCTGACAGAAGAGGACACTGAAGCTTTCTTT.

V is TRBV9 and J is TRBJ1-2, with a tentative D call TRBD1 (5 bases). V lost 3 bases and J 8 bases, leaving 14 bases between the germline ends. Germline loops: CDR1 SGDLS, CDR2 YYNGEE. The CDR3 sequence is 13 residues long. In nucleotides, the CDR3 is TGTGCCAGCAGCGCCTTGGGGGTTGGAGGCTACACCTTC. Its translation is CASSALGVGGYTF.

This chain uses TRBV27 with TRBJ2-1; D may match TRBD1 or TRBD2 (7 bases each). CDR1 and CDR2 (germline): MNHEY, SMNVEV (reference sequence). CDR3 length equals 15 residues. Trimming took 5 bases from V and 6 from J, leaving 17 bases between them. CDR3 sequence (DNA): TGTGCCAGCAGTCCGGACAGGCCGGGGGGCAATGAGCAGTTCTTC. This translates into CASSPDRPGGNEQFF.

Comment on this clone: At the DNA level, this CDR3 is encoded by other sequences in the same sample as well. The chain's CDR3 is CASSLVQGGYEQYF. The CDR3 DNA is TGTGCCAGCAGTTTAGTCCAGGGTGGGTACGAGCAGTACTTC. The V call is TRBV28, the J call TRBJ2-7, with a tentative D call TRBD1 (5 bases). V was shortened by 2 bases and J by 4 bases, with 12 bases between the two germline ends. This CDR3 has 14 amino acids. Germline V lookup: CDR1 MDHEN, CDR2 SYDVKM.

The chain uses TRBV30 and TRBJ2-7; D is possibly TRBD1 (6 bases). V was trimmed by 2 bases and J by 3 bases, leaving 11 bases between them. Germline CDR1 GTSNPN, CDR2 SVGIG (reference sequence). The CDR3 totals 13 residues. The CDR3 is CAWSTTGRYEQYF. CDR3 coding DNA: TGTGCCTGGAGTACGACAGGACGCTACGAGCAGTACTTC.